The 26 T cell receptor beta chains below were found in one sample sequenced in a study of blood T cell repertoires in COVID-19. Clones were sequenced by immunoSEQ multiplex PCR, and TCRdb holds only the in-frame ones, with some missing. The sample consists of approximately 470,000 clones, approximately 86% of them appearing once. The sequenced sample consisted of PBMCs or T cells enriched from blood (not recorded which). These receptor sequences come from a woman younger than 30 who had recovered from COVID-19.

This clone was seen just once. The chain recombines TRBV12-5 with TRBJ2-1; the match to TRBD2 covers 11 bases. The germline CDR1 and CDR2 sequences are LGHNT and FRNRAP. The CDR3 runs to 15 residues. With 3 bases clipped from V and 8 bases from J, the junction kept 6 bases outside the gene matches. CDR3 residues: CASGLVAGGLDEQFF. DNA of the CDR3: TGTGCTAGTGGTTTAGTAGCGGGGGGGCTCGATGAGCAGTTCTTC.

The chain combines TRBV30 with TRBJ1-5, with D possibly being TRBD1 (5 bases). Germline CDR1 reads GTSNPN; CDR2 reads SVGIG (reference sequence). The V end was cut by 1 base, the J end by 6 bases, with 13 bases between. This CDR3 is 14 amino acids long. For the CDR3, the DNA is TGTGCCTGGAGTGGCGACAGTAGAAGTCAGCCCCAGCATTTT. Translating it yields CAWSGDSRSQPQHF.

V is TRBV3-1 (or the pseudogene TRBV3-2) and J is TRBJ2-1; 8 bases line up with TRBD1. Germline V gives CDR1 LGHDT, CDR2 YNNKEL (reference sequence). V lost 4 bases, J lost 4 bases, and 15 bases stayed unmatched. This CDR3 is built from 18 residues. CDR3 bases: TGTGCCAGCAGCCCTAACGTAGGGACAGGTTTCTCTTACAATGAGCAGTTCTTC. Amino acid sequence: CASSPNVGTGFSYNEQFF.

The genes are TRBV21-1 and TRBJ1-1; TRBD1 is the table's D call, not checked against the DNA. TRBV21-1 counts as a pseudogene. The CDR3 totals 15 residues. The CDR3 DNA sequence: TGTGCCAGCAGCAACCAGTCCGAAATGAACACTGAAGCTTTCTTT. This translates into CASSNQSEMNTEAFF.

This rearrangement joins TRBV30 to TRBJ2-3, with D tentatively TRBD2 (6 bases). The CDR3 covers 14 residues. Trimming removed 3 bases from V and 2 bases from J, with 12 bases in between. Germline CDR1 reads GTSNPN; CDR2 reads SVGIG (reference sequence). The CDR3 loop reads CAWSSGLDTDTQYF. DNA of the CDR3: TGTGCCTGGAGCTCGGGACTGGACACAGATACGCAGTATTTT.

The chain employs TRBV4-2 and TRBJ2-7; 12 bases agree with TRBD2. The CDR3 has 17 residues. V lost 0 bases and J lost 0; bases outside the gene matches: 3. Germline V CDR1 and CDR2: LGHNA, YNFKEQ. CDR3 coding DNA: TGTGCCAGCAGCCAAGAACTAGCGGGGGGAAGCTCCTACGAGCAGTACTTC. This translates into CASSQELAGGSSYEQYF.

This chain joins TRBV5-1 and TRBJ1-4; possible D gene TRBD1, 5 bases. From germline, CDR1 is SGHRS and CDR2 YFSETQ. The CDR3 loop spans 14 amino acids. V was cut by 5 bases and J by 0 bases, with 8 bases left in between. The CDR3 loop is CASRGGATNEKLFF. The CDR3 DNA reads TGCGCCAGCAGGGGGGGGGCAACTAATGAAAAACTGTTTTTT.

V is TRBV5-1 and J is TRBJ1-1; 9 bases match TRBD1. This CDR3 comprises 14 residues. Germline V gene sequence: CDR1 SGHRS, CDR2 YFSETQ. The V segment lost 2 bases and the J segment 4 bases; nucleotides outside the gene matches: 3. The CDR3 bases are TGCGCCAGCAGCTTTGAGACAGGGGGCACTGAAGCTTTCTTT. This gives the protein CASSFETGGTEAFF.

The chain employs TRBV5-4 and TRBJ1-2; D gene unclear. The CDR3 loop spans 15 amino acids. Trimming removed 3 bases at V and 0 bases at J, with 12 bases between. Germline-derived CDR1 and CDR2 are SGHNT and YYREEE (reference sequence). As DNA, the CDR3 is TGTGCCAGCAGCTCAGACAATTCAGCTAACTATGGCTACACCTTC. It encodes CASSSDNSANYGYTF.

This clone has a single count. The rearrangement joins TRBV28 to TRBJ1-6, with 9 bases fitting TRBD1. CDR3 length: 13 residues. The V gene end was trimmed by 7 bases and the J gene end by 10 bases; junction bases not matched to a gene: 5. From germline, CDR1 is MDHEN and CDR2 SYDVKM. As DNA, the CDR3 is TGTGCCAGCACCCGGGACAGGGACTCACCCCTCCACTTT. Amino acids: CASTRDRDSPLHF.

This chain links TRBV9 with TRBJ2-5; D unclear. V lost 3 bases, J lost 5 bases, and 8 bases lay in between. CDR3 size: 12 residues. In germline, CDR1 is SGDLS, CDR2 YYNGEE. CDR3 amino acids: CASSGIGETQYF. The CDR3, as DNA: TGTGCCAGCAGCGGCATCGGGGAGACCCAGTACTTC. The entire variable domain, with the rest obtained from reference TRBV9 and TRBJ2-5, is as follows: DSGVTQTPKHLITATGQRVTLRCSPRSGDLSVYWYQQSLDQGLQFLIQYYNGEERAKGNILERFSAQQFPDLHSELNLSSLELGDSALYFCASSGIGETQYFGPGTRLLVL.

This clone appeared a few times. The V call is TRBV27, the J call TRBJ2-7; 7 bases match TRBD1. The CDR3 sequence is 14 residues long. The trim removed 3 bases at V and 3 bases at J, leaving 5 bases unmatched. Looked up from germline, CDR1 is MNHEY and CDR2 is SMNVEV (reference sequence). CDR3 DNA: TGTGCCAGCAGTTTCCGGGACAGCCTCTACGAGCAGTACTTC. Translating it yields CASSFRDSLYEQYF.

J is TRBJ2-5 and V is TRBV2, with 11 bases lining up with TRBD2. The V segment lost 10 bases and the J segment 5 bases; nucleotides outside the gene matches: 12. Looked up from germline, CDR1 is SNHLY and CDR2 is FYNNEI. The CDR3 has 15 residues. CDR3 bases: TGTGCCACCGCGCCTTTAGCGGGGGGGCCCGAGACCCAGTACTTC. It codes for CATAPLAGGPETQYF.

The gene calls are TRBV6-6 and TRBJ2-7, with TRBD2 matching over 7 bases. The CDR3 runs to 13 residues. The germline V gene encodes CDR1 MNHNY and CDR2 SVGAGI (reference sequence). Trimming at V came to 6 bases and at J to 2 bases, leaving 4 bases not matched to a gene. CDR3 nucleotide sequence: TGTGCCAGCAGGCTAGCGGCAACCTACGAGCAGTACTTC. Translated, it gives CASRLAATYEQYF.

The chain carries TRBV30 and TRBJ2-2, with 7 bases identical to TRBD1. Germline CDR1 and CDR2: GTSNPN and SVGIG (reference sequence). The CDR3 runs 15 residues. The V and J ends lost 0 bases and 3 bases, in that order; junction bases with no gene match: 4. In nucleotides, the CDR3 is TGTGCCTGGAGTGTACTAGACAGGGACACCGGGGAGCTGTTTTTT. Translation: CAWSVLDRDTGELFF.

The table lists this clone with a count of one. This chain joins TRBV29-1 and TRBJ2-1; possibly TRBD1 for D (6 bases). The CDR3 sequence is 13 residues long. V was cut by 6 bases and J by 5 bases, with 14 bases left in between. Germline assignment: CDR1 SQVTM and CDR2 ANQGSEA. The CDR3 nucleotides are TGCAGCGTAGATCTGACAGGTGACAATGAGCAGTTCTTC. As protein: CSVDLTGDNEQFF.

The chain has TRBV11-2 and TRBJ1-2, with D possibly being TRBD1 (6 bases). The CDR3 totals 15 residues. Germline-derived CDR1 and CDR2 are SGHAT and FQNNGV. The V end lost 2 bases, the J end lost 0 bases, and 10 bases lay between the germline ends. The CDR3 DNA follows: TGTGCCAGCAGCTTAAGCGGGGGCACTAACTATGGCTACACCTTC. It codes for CASSLSGGTNYGYTF.

V is TRBV6-1 and J is TRBJ1-6; maybe TRBD1 (5 bases). The germline V gene has CDR1 MNHNS and CDR2 SASEGT. Trimming pared 2 bases from V and 9 bases from J, leaving 20 bases between. The CDR3 is 17 residues long. The DNA of the CDR3 is TGTGCCAGCAGTGAATACTGGGAGGGGCCAAACCCTTCACCCCTCCACTTT. Its protein is CASSEYWEGPNPSPLHF.

This clone was seen only a few times. The chain combines TRBV7-6 with TRBJ2-7; TRBD1 matches 7 bases. Germline CDR1 reads SGHVS; CDR2 reads FNYEAQ. The CDR3 covers 13 residues. Trimming took 2 bases from V and 5 from J; bases not matched to a gene: 3. The CDR3 bases are TGTGCCAGCAGCTTAACAGGGGACAACGAGCAGTACTTC. It encodes CASSLTGDNEQYF. The full variable domain, completed using reference TRBV7-6 and TRBJ2-7, is GAGVSQSPRYKVTKRGQDVALRCDPISGHVSLYWYRQALGQGPEFLTYFNYEAQQDKSGLPNDRFSAERPEGSISTLTIQRTEQRDSAMYRCASSLTGDNEQYFGPGTRLTVT.

The V call is TRBV13, the J call TRBJ1-2; possible D gene TRBD1, 6 bases. The CDR3 contains 15 residues. The V gene lost 4 bases and the J gene lost 7 bases, with 19 bases spanning the gap. CDR1 PRHDT and CDR2 FYEKMQ come from the germline V gene (reference sequence). The CDR3 bases are TGTGCCAGCAGCTCGCTGACCAACGCCAGGGGTGGCTACACCTTC. Encoded protein: CASSSLTNARGGYTF. Supplemented by reference TRBV13 and TRBJ1-2, the full variable domain reads AAGVIQSPRHLIKEKRETATLKCYPIPRHDTVYWYQQGPGQDPQFLISFYEKMQSDKGSIPDRFSAQQFSDYHSELNMSSLELGDSALYFCASSSLTNARGGYTFGSGTRLTVV.

The rearrangement uses TRBV2 and TRBJ1-6; D not resolved. CDR1 SNHLY and CDR2 FYNNEI come from the germline V gene. Trimming pared 2 bases from V and 7 bases from J, leaving 12 bases between. There are 15 residues in the CDR3. The CDR3 is CASSESPVSNSPLHF. The CDR3 nucleotides read TGTGCCAGCAGTGAAAGTCCGGTCTCCAATTCACCCCTCCACTTT.

The genes are TRBV5-4 and TRBJ2-5, with TRBD2 matching 15 bases. The CDR3 extends over 17 amino acids. CDR1 is SGHNT, CDR2 YYREEE, per germline (reference sequence). With V trimmed by 4 bases and J by 5 bases, 9 bases remained unmatched. CDR3 sequence: CASSPAGLAGGRETQYF. CDR3 nucleotides: TGTGCCAGCAGCCCGGCTGGACTAGCGGGGGGGCGTGAGACCCAGTACTTC.

This clone was detected a few times. The gene calls are TRBV3-1 (or the pseudogene TRBV3-2) and TRBJ2-7; 10 nucleotides agree with TRBD1. The J segment lost 0 bases and the V segment lost 4 bases, leaving 3 bases of the junction unmatched. The length of the CDR3 is 15 residues. The germline CDR1 and CDR2 sequences are LGHDT and YNNKEL (reference sequence). The CDR3 coding sequence is TGTGCCAGCAGCCCCGGGACAGGGGCCTCCTACGAGCAGTACTTC. Its translation: CASSPGTGASYEQYF.

This chain uses TRBV21-1 with TRBJ2-5; TRBD1 is taken as the D call from the table, unchecked against the DNA. TRBV21-1 is given as a pseudogene. This CDR3 comprises 16 residues. CDR3 nucleotide sequence: TGTGCCAGCAGCAAAGGTCGGGACAGGGGAGGCGAGACCCAGTACTTC. It specifies CASSKGRDRGGETQYF.

V is TRBV5-4 and J is TRBJ1-2; 7 nucleotides align to TRBD1. V lost 3 bases, J lost 7 bases, and 6 bases stayed unmatched. This CDR3 comprises 13 residues. Germline V lookup: CDR1 SGHNT, CDR2 YYREEE (reference sequence). The CDR3 region is CASSSQGYGGYTF. CDR3 DNA: TGTGCCAGCAGCTCACAGGGGTACGGTGGCTACACCTTC.

This clone was observed once. The chain carries TRBV3-1 (or the pseudogene TRBV3-2) and TRBJ1-6, with TRBD1 as a possible D gene (5 bases). CDR1 is LGHDT and CDR2 is YNNKEL in the germline V gene (reference sequence). V gave up 1 base and J gave up 8 bases, with 18 bases separating them. CDR3 length: 17 residues. The CDR3 loop reads CASSQAAGLGQDSPLHF. CDR3 DNA sequence: TGTGCCAGCAGCCAAGCGGCAGGGTTGGGTCAGGATTCACCCCTCCACTTT.